A selection of T cell receptor beta chains follows, all from one sample in a study of CD8 T cells in Susac syndrome. Each CDR3 protein gets one entry after TCRdb re-called the immunoSEQ multiplex PCR reads with MiXCR. Counted here are 77,000 or so distinct CDR3 sequences, approximately 95% occurring once; the ten biggest clones make up approximately 0.4%. Material for sequencing was CD8+ T cells from PBMCs. The receptors come from a human donor with multiple sclerosis. CDR3s include the opening cysteine and the closing phenylalanine or tryptophan. The D gene is left open where the match is weak. For some rows the clone size is stated as once, few or many, or as a class when expanded; others skip it.

D	V	J	size	DNA	CDR3
NA	TRBV19	TRBJ1-5	once	TGTGCCAGTAGTACGGACGGACCGGGGCCCCAGCATTTT	CASSTDGPGPQHF
TRBD1	TRBV7-3	TRBJ2-1	NA	TGTGCCAGCAGCTCTGGCAGGGGGCTGGGTGAGCAGTTCTTC	CASSSGRGLGEQFF
TRBD1	TRBV2	TRBJ1-2	NA	TGTGCCAGCATAGGGGGCGATGGCTACACCTTC	CASIGGDGYTF
NA	TRBV5-1	TRBJ2-1	NA	TGCGCCAGCAGTGTCTCGGGACCCGGTCCCCGCAGGGAGCAGTTCTTC	CASSVSGPGPRREQFF
TRBD1	TRBV3-1	TRBJ2-1	NA	TGTGCCAGCAGCCAGAGACAGGGTTTTTCCTACAATGAGCAGTTCTTC	CASSQRQGFSYNEQFF
NA	TRBV25-1	TRBJ2-2	NA	TGTGCCAGCAGTGAATGGGATAGGTCGGAAGGTTCCGGGGAGCTGTTTTTT	CASSEWDRSEGSGELFF
NA	TRBV3-1	TRBJ1-6	NA	TGTGCCAGCAGCCGGTGGGGTGGGGATTCACCCCTCCACTTT	CASSRWGGDSPLHF
NA	TRBV21-1	TRBJ1-6	NA	TGTGCCAGCAGCAAAGTTCCCCAGGACAGAGGGAATTCACCCCTCCACTTT	CASSKVPQDRGNSPLHF
NA	TRBV18	TRBJ1-3	NA	TGTGCCAGCTCCCCGATACAGGGTGCCACTGGAAACACCATATATTTT	CASSPIQGATGNTIYF
TRBD2	TRBV3-1	TRBJ2-2	NA	TGTGCCGGTCACCCCCCGGGGGGGCAAGGCACCGGGGAGCTGTTTTTT	CAGHPPGGQGTGELFF
TRBD1	TRBV9	TRBJ2-4	NA	TGTGCCAGCAGCCCCCCCGAGCAGGGGGTAAACATTCAGTACTTC	CASSPPEQGVNIQYF
NA	TRBV7-9	TRBJ1-2	NA	TGTGCCAGCAGCAGTGGGTTGAATGGCTACACCTTC	CASSSGLNGYTF
TRBD1	TRBV2	TRBJ1-3	NA	TGTGCCAGCAGGGGCAGGGGGCAGGGAAACACCATATATTTT	CASRGRGQGNTIYF
NA	TRBV7-9	TRBJ2-5	NA	TGTGCCAGCAGCTTCCTCCGGGACTACCAAGAGACCCAGTACTTC	CASSFLRDYQETQYF
NA	TRBV19	TRBJ2-7	NA	TGTGCCAGTAGTATTAGTGGAACAGGGATCTCCTACGAGCAGTACTTC	CASSISGTGISYEQYF
TRBD1	TRBV14	TRBJ2-7	once	TGTGCCAGCAGCCAATCCGGGACAGGGGACGAGCAGTACTTC	CASSQSGTGDEQYF
NA	TRBV14	TRBJ2-3	NA	TGTGCCAGCAGCCCCAGGGGGGGATACACAGATACGCAGTATTTT	CASSPRGGYTDTQYF
NA	TRBV7-6	TRBJ2-7	NA	TGTGCCAGCAGCTCCCCTCGTGGGGGGCACGGCGAGCAGTACTTC	CASSSPRGGHGEQYF
NA	TRBV9	TRBJ2-7	NA	TGTGCCAGCAGCTCAGGGAGCTCCTACGAGCAGTACTTC	CASSSGSSYEQYF
NA	TRBV4-1	TRBJ1-2	NA	TGCGCCAGCAGCCAAGGGCATGGCTACACCTTC	CASSQGHGYTF
NA	TRBV6-2/TRBV6-3	TRBJ1-1	NA	TGTGCCAGCAGTCTCGAGAGGGGAACTGAAGCTTTCTTT	CASSLERGTEAFF
TRBD1	TRBV3-1	TRBJ1-6	NA	TGTGCCAGCAGCTCCGGGACAGCCTTAAATTCACCCCTCCACTTT	CASSSGTALNSPLHF
NA	TRBV19	TRBJ2-1	NA	TGTGCCAGTAGTTTCGGACTACAGAATGAGCAGTTCTTC	CASSFGLQNEQFF
TRBD1	TRBV7-9	TRBJ2-7	NA	TGTGCCAGCAGCTTAACTGGGACAGGGGGCGTAGACGAGCAGTACTTC	CASSLTGTGGVDEQYF
NA	TRBV23-1	TRBJ1-1	NA	TGCGCCAGCAGTCATCCTGAAATAGAAGTGAGGGACACTGAAGCTTTCTTT	CASSHPEIEVRDTEAFF
NA	TRBV4-1	TRBJ2-2	NA	TGCGCCAGCAGCCAAGGGATCGGGGCGAACGGGGAGCTGTTTTTT	CASSQGIGANGELFF
NA	TRBV7-9	TRBJ2-1	NA	TGTGCCAGCAGCTTCCGGGACTCCAGCTCCTACAATGAGCAGTTCTTC	CASSFRDSSSYNEQFF
TRBD1	TRBV13	TRBJ2-1	once	TGTGCCAGCAGCCCTAGGACAGGGGACTACAATGAGCAGTTCTTC	CASSPRTGDYNEQFF
NA	TRBV6-1	TRBJ1-4	NA	TGTGCCAGCAAAAACGGACGCGGGGCAACTAATGAAAAACTGTTTTTT	CASKNGRGATNEKLFF
NA	TRBV12-3/TRBV12-4	TRBJ1-4	NA	TGTGCCAGCAGTCTAGAACCGGCTAATGAAAAACTGTTTTTT	CASSLEPANEKLFF
TRBD1	TRBV29-1	TRBJ2-2	NA	TGCAGCGGACCGGGACAGACGAACACCGGGGAGCTGTTTTTT	CSGPGQTNTGELFF
NA	TRBV5-6	TRBJ2-7	NA	TGTGCCAGCAGTTTAGGACTAAATCGAGGAGGGGAGCAGTACTTC	CASSLGLNRGGEQYF
TRBD1	TRBV25-1	TRBJ2-3	NA	TGTGCCAGCAGTCCCGGGACAGGGGCAGCAGATACGCAGTATTTT	CASSPGTGAADTQYF
TRBD1	TRBV29-1	TRBJ2-7	NA	TGCAGCGTTTGGACAGGGAGCGGCTACGAGCAGTACTTC	CSVWTGSGYEQYF
TRBD2	TRBV25-1	TRBJ2-7	NA	TGTGCCAGCAGTGAATGGGGAGGGGCCTACGAGCAGTACTTC	CASSEWGGAYEQYF
NA	TRBV7-9	TRBJ1-2	NA	TGTGCCAGCAGCTTAACGGGAGGCTACACCTTC	CASSLTGGYTF
NA	TRBV24-1	TRBJ2-7	NA	TGTGCCACCCCTGCTATTCCCCACGAGCAGTACTTC	CATPAIPHEQYF
NA	TRBV20-1	TRBJ2-7	once	TGCAGTGCTAGAGGTCGAGCGACAGGTGGCCACGAGCAGTACTTC	CSARGRATGGHEQYF
TRBD2	TRBV5-4	TRBJ2-1	NA	TGTGCCAGCAGCCAGCGGGGGGAGGTAAATGAGCAGTTCTTC	CASSQRGEVNEQFF
TRBD2	TRBV19	TRBJ2-7	NA	TGTGCCAGTAGTCCCGGCGCCGGGACTAGCATTAGCGACGAGCAGTACTTC	CASSPGAGTSISDEQYF
TRBD1	TRBV2	TRBJ1-5	NA	TGTGCCAGCAGTGATCCGGGACAGGGTGGCAATCAGCCCCAGCATTTT	CASSDPGQGGNQPQHF
NA	TRBV6-1	TRBJ2-1	NA	TGTGCCAGCAGTGAAGGTGGGCCACGGGAGTTCTTC	CASSEGGPREFF